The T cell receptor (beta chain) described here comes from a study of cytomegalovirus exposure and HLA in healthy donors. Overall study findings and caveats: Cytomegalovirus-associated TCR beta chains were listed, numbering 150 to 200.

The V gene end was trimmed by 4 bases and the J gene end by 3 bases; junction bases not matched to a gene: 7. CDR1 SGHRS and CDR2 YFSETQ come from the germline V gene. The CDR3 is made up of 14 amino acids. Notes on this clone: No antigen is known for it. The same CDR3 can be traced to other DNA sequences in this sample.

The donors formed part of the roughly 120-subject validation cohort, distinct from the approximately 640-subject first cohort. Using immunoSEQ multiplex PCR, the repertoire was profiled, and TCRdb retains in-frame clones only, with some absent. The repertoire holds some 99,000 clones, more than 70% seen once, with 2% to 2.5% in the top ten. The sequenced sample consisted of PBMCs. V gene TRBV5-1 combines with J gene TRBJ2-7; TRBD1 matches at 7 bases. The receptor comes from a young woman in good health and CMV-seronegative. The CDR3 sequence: CASSLRDSLYEQYF. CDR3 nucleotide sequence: TGCGCCAGCAGCCTCCGGGACAGCCTCTACGAGCAGTACTTC.